Listed here are 6 T cell receptor beta chains from one sample, sequenced in a study of cytomegalovirus exposure and HLA in healthy donors. The PCR made use of 60 Vbeta and 13 Jbeta primers. Sequencing used immunoSEQ multiplex PCR; TCRdb keeps in-frame clones, though not all of them. The sample lists around 140,000 clones; over 60% were seen once. The source material was PBMCs. These receptors were collected from a man in his forties in good health and CMV-seronegative.

V usage is TRBV27 and J usage is TRBJ2-7; 8 positions match TRBD2. This CDR3 has 12 residues. Unmatched junction bases numbered 0, after V lost 2 bases and J lost 6 bases. Germline-derived CDR1 and CDR2 are MNHEY and SMNVEV (reference sequence). CDR3 nucleotide sequence: TGTGCCAGCAGTTTAGCGGGGGGCGAGCAGTACTTC. It is translated as CASSLAGGEQYF.

V and J are TRBV30 and TRBJ2-1; 11 nucleotides line up with TRBD2. V shed 4 bases, J shed 4 bases, and the junction held 3 bases outside the gene matches. Germline V gene data show CDR1 as GTSNPN and CDR2 as SVGIG (reference sequence). The CDR3 runs to 14 residues. The CDR3 DNA sequence: TGTGCCTGGACCGGGACTAGCGGTTACAATGAGCAGTTCTTC. This codes for CAWTGTSGYNEQFF.

As to this clone: Other DNA sequences in this specimen translate into the identical CDR3. The genes are TRBV7-8 and TRBJ1-2, with 7 bases that match TRBD1. The trim removed 5 bases at V and 2 bases at J, leaving 2 bases unmatched. The V gene's germline CDR1 is SGHVS and CDR2 FQNEAQ. This CDR3 has 13 residues. The CDR3 sequence is CASSPGQNYGYTF. CDR3 in DNA: TGTGCCAGCAGCCCGGGACAGAACTATGGCTACACCTTC.

The gene calls are TRBV19 and TRBJ1-1; D is ambiguous. This CDR3 is built from 13 residues. Trimming left V 3 bases short and J 7 bases short, with 12 bases between. Per germline, CDR1 LNHDA and CDR2 SQIVND (reference sequence). As DNA, the CDR3 is TGTGCCAGTAGTATGTGGGAGACCGGTGAAGCTTTCTTT. Translated, it gives CASSMWETGEAFF. The full variable domain, rest sourced from reference TRBV19 and TRBJ1-1, is DGGITQSPKYLFRKEGQNVTLSCEQNLNHDAMYWYRQDPGQGLRLIYYSQIVNDFQKGDIAEGYSVSREKKESFPLTVTSAQKNPTAFYLCASSMWETGEAFFGQGTRLTVV.

This clone has just one count. J is TRBJ2-5 and V is TRBV29-1; 11 nucleotides match TRBD1. The J call may be incorrect, as the DNA end agrees better with TRBJ2-7. This CDR3 contains 14 residues. The germline V gene encodes CDR1 SQVTM and CDR2 ANQGSEA. CDR3 loop: CSVDSGTGGYEQYF. CDR3 nucleotides: TGCAGCGTTGACTCCGGGACAGGGGGCTACGAGCAGTACTTC.

The genes are TRBV18 and TRBJ1-1; D call uncertain. The CDR3 is 13 residues long. V was shortened by 4 bases and J by 0 bases, with 6 bases between the two germline ends. Germline assignment: CDR1 KGHSH and CDR2 LQKENI. The CDR3 DNA sequence: TGTGCCAGCTCACAACAGTTGAACACTGAAGCTTTCTTT. Translation gives CASSQQLNTEAFF.